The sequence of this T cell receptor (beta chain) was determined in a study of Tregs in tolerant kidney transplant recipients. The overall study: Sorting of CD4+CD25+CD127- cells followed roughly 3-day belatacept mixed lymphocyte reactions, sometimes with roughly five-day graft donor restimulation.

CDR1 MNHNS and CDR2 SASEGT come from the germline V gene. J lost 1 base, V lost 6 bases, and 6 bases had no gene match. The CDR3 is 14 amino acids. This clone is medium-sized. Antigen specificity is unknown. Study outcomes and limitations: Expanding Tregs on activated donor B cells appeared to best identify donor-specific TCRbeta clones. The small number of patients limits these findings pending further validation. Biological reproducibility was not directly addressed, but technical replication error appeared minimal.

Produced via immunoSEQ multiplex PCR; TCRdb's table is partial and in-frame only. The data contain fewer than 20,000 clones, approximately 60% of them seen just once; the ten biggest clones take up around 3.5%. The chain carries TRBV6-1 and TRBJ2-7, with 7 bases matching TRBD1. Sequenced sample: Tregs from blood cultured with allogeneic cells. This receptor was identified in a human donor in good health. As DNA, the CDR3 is TGTGCCAGCAGGTGGACAGGCGAATCCTACGAGCAGTACTTC. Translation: CASRWTGESYEQYF.